The rows below give T cell receptor beta chains drawn from one sample of a study of radiation and T cells in renal cell carcinoma. The assay was immunoSEQ multiplex PCR, and TCRdb's table has in-frame clones only and misses some. The table shows about 50,000 clones, with around 83% occurring only once. The material was blood, obtained from a patient whose treatment included radiotherapy and nephrectomy. These receptors originate from a woman between 65 and 79 years old with renal cell carcinoma. CDR3s include the opening cysteine and the closing phenylalanine or tryptophan. The D gene is left open where the match is weak. Part of the rows lack a size; the others show once, few, many or a class for expanded clones.

>TRBJ2-2|NA|NA|TRBV5-1
TGCGCCAGCAGCTTGGACGGGAACACCGGGGAGCTGTTTTTT
CASSLDGNTGELFF
>TRBJ2-7|NA|NA|TRBV4-2
TGTGCCAGCAGCCAAACCGACCCCGGGTGGGGGGAGCAGTACTTC
CASSQTDPGWGEQYF
>TRBJ2-7|TRBD2|NA|TRBV9
TGTGCCAGCAGCACCCATGGACTAGCGGAGAGCTCCTACGAGCAGTACTTC
CASSTHGLAESSYEQYF
>TRBJ2-7|TRBD1|NA|TRBV4-2
TGTGCCAGCAGCCAGGGGGACAGAAGCTCCTACGAGCAGTACTTC
CASSQGDRSSYEQYF
>TRBJ1-1|NA|few|TRBV12-5
TGTGCTAGTGGTTTGGTGGGCACTGAAGCTTTCTTT
CASGLVGTEAFF
>TRBJ1-5|NA|NA|TRBV5-8
TGTGCCAGCAGCTTGTTTGGGGGTCGGGGAACCAGCAATCAGCCCCAGCATTTT
CASSLFGGRGTSNQPQHF
>TRBJ1-2|NA|NA|TRBV19
TGTGCCAGTAGCGCCTCGACTAACTATGGCTACACCTTC
CASSASTNYGYTF
>TRBJ1-5|NA|NA|TRBV18
TGTGCCAGCTCTCCGATTGAGGATCAGCCCCAGCATTTT
CASSPIEDQPQHF
>TRBJ2-1|NA|NA|TRBV5-1
TGCGCCAGCAGCTTGGTTGCCGTTAGCTCCTACAATGAGCAGTTCTTC
CASSLVAVSSYNEQFF
>TRBJ2-5|NA|NA|TRBV30
TGTGCCTGGAGTCTCAACCGCCAAGAGACCCAGTACTTC
CAWSLNRQETQYF